A single sample is the source of the 10 T cell receptor beta chains below, sequenced in a study of identifying expanded T cells in peripheral blood. TCRdb's copy holds only in-frame clones and misses some; the assay was immunoSEQ multiplex PCR. This table holds more than 80,000 clones, around 89% found once. Sequencing was performed on blood. The source is a person aged 18 to 75 in good health.

Details on this clone: Other nucleotide sequences from this sample produce the same CDR3. The chain couples TRBV7-3 to TRBJ1-3; D possibly corresponds to TRBD1 (6 bases). This CDR3 is 17 amino acids long. V was clipped by 5 bases and J by 1 base, with 18 bases between them. CDR1 SGHTA and CDR2 FQGTGA come from the germline V gene. CDR3 sequence: CASSPGGRDGSGNTIYF. The CDR3 DNA sequence: TGTGCCAGCAGCCCGGGGGGCAGGGACGGTTCTGGAAACACCATATATTTT.

The chain is built from TRBV6-1 and TRBJ1-4; TRBD1 aligns across 8 bases. Germline CDR1 and CDR2: MNHNS and SASEGT. This CDR3 contains 16 residues. V was pared by 1 base and J by 7 bases, with 8 bases of the junction left unmatched. CDR3: CASSEEWARGPEKLFF. The CDR3 coding sequence is TGTGCCAGCAGTGAAGAATGGGCCAGGGGGCCTGAAAAACTGTTTTTT.

The chain recombines TRBV6-5 with TRBJ2-1; 7 positions agree with TRBD1. The CDR3 has 15 residues. The trim removed 4 bases at V and 2 bases at J, leaving 5 bases unmatched. Germline V gives CDR1 MNHEY, CDR2 SVGAGI. The CDR3 DNA reads TGTGCCAGCAGTTCAACAGGGGAGACCTACAATGAGCAGTTCTTC. The encoded protein is CASSSTGETYNEQFF.

The rearrangement links TRBV5-1 to TRBJ1-1; D not resolved. Germline V lookup: CDR1 SGHRS, CDR2 YFSETQ. CDR3 length: 14 residues. V was clipped by 4 bases and J by 7 bases, with 17 bases between them. The CDR3 loop reads CASSKTTLGDEAFF. The CDR3 DNA reads as TGCGCCAGCAGCAAAACGACACTGGGCGATGAAGCTTTCTTT.

The J gene is TRBJ2-5, the V gene TRBV29-1, with D hard to call. The CDR3 runs to 12 residues. Germline V gene lookup returns CDR1 SQVTM and CDR2 ANQGSEA. Trimming removed 0 bases from V and 5 bases from J, with 7 bases in between. The DNA for the CDR3 is TGCAGCGTTGAAGATCAGCTCGAGACCCAGTACTTC. Its protein is CSVEDQLETQYF.

The chain uses TRBV7-9 and TRBJ2-1, with TRBD2 matching 10 bases. The CDR3 is made up of 13 amino acids. Germline-derived CDR1 and CDR2 are SEHNR and FQNEAQ (reference sequence). The V segment lost 6 bases and the J segment 7 bases; nucleotides outside the gene matches: 3. CDR3 nucleotide sequence: TGTGCCAGCAGATTACTAGCGGGGAATGAGCAGTTCTTC. Translation: CASRLLAGNEQFF.

The J gene is TRBJ1-1, the V gene TRBV27; no firm D call. Germline V gene sequence: CDR1 MNHEY, CDR2 SMNVEV (reference sequence). Trimming cost V 4 bases and J 4 bases, with 4 bases left between them. The CDR3 contains 11 residues. The CDR3 DNA is TGTGCCAGCAGTTCGGGCACTGAAGCTTTCTTT. Translation: CASSSGTEAFF.

The chain is built from TRBV6-6 and TRBJ1-1, with a weak D call TRBD1 (5 bases). CDR3 length: 11 residues. V lost 10 bases and J 8 bases, leaving 14 bases between the germline ends. Germline V CDR1 and CDR2: MNHNY, SVGAGI (reference sequence). The CDR3 nucleotides read TGTGCCACCGAAAGGGACTCAGAAGCTTTCTTT. Translation gives CATERDSEAFF.

This clone was recorded a few times. The gene calls are TRBV19 and TRBJ1-5, with 7 bases lining up with TRBD1. The CDR3 runs 16 residues. V shed 5 bases and J 0 bases; nucleotides not matched to a gene: 7. Per the germline V gene, CDR1 is LNHDA and CDR2 is SQIVND (reference sequence). The CDR3: CASSAGTANSNQPQHF. CDR3 sequence (DNA): TGTGCCAGTAGTGCTGGGACAGCGAATAGCAATCAGCCCCAGCATTTT.

The chain is built from TRBV7-2 and TRBJ2-7; D might be TRBD2 (6 bases). Per the germline V gene, CDR1 is SGHTA and CDR2 is FQGNSA. The CDR3 spans 16 residues. Trimming took off 7 bases at V and 2 bases at J, with 21 bases between the two ends. The CDR3: CASTTTGGEIPYEQYF. Written as DNA, the CDR3 is TGTGCCAGCACCACTACCGGCGGGGAGATCCCCTACGAGCAGTACTTC.